The sequence of this T cell receptor (beta chain) was determined in a study of blood T cell repertoires in COVID-19 (dated by TCRdb to the early 2020s). Broadly, across the study: Collaborator samples came from the United States, Italy and Spain and covered acute and convalescent phases of COVID-19. The prospective study material was composed of cDNA or gDNA derived from T cells, B-cell-depleted T cells, or PBMCs. Subjects who had been exposed to COVID-19, were actively infected with it, or had recovered from it provided the deeply sampled blood TCRbeta repertoires that made up the dataset. The repertoires were released in a freely available public database meant as a resource for research on the immune response to SARS-CoV-2. Nearly every sample came with metadata listing a de-identified subject ID, COVID-19 status, age in years and sex. Where HLA class I and class II types were available, the types were taken from metadata supplied by the sample provider, not from assay-based typing. The samples were drawn from two sources: the first 160 participants of the ongoing ImmuneRACE study, and 950 to 1,500 subjects contributed by 6 global collaborators.

V is cut by 5 bases and J by 1 base, and the space between the germline ends is 6 bases. The CDR3 measures 13 amino acids from cysteine to phenylalanine. Only CDR3 DNA is held: 39 bases, read in frame from base 1. In the germline V gene, CDR1 corresponds to MDHEN and CDR2 to SYDVKM. A word on this clone: This receptor's antigen is unknown. There are no base qualities to consult, and no much larger clone falls within one base.

Whole blood was collected in K2EDTA tubes by collaborating institutions according to the institutions' own protocols. For TCRbeta analysis, collaborator samples were shipped as frozen whole blood, as isolated PBMCs, or as DNA extracted from either sample type. TCRbeta CDR3 regions were amplified from genomic DNA using the immunoSEQ Assay, a bias-controlled multiplex PCR. On the authors' methods: The number of nucleated cells in each sample was estimated by amplification of reference gene primers within the assay. Sequence reads were collapsed and filtered to measure the absolute abundance of every unique TCRbeta CDR3 rearrangement. For each sample, productive Simpson clonality was calculated as the square root of Simpson's diversity index over productive rearrangements. In TCRdb, the immuneACCESS table is reduced to in-frame sequences with V and J assigned. These tables do not hold every clone; where another copy was compared, an unresolved V gene accounts for under half, and the others remain unexplained. The V and J calls and clone size are taken from that table; D and trimming were inferred from the DNA. Across this sample there are nearly 45,000 clones, with almost 85% seen only once. The leading ten clones occupy over 12% of the sample.

General conclusions and limits of the study: How much clinical and demographic metadata was included differed by source and by participant, and the metadata was provided uncurated.

This clonotype originated in a human donor in a cohort sampled during active COVID-19. The rearranged chain carries TRBV28 and TRBJ2-4; the D gene is unclear. Sequenced input: peripheral blood. The CDR3 sequence is CASSPPAKNIQYF. The DNA sequence follows: TGTGCCAGCAGTCCTCCGGCCAAAAACATTCAGTACTTC.